Reported below is one T cell receptor beta chain. The antigen remains undetermined. Per the original methods: Because ImmunoSEQ provided only junction sequences with no quality scores, the filtering differed. Sequencing used immunoSEQ multiplex PCR; TCRdb keeps in-frame clones, though not all of them. V, J and clone size were drawn from that table, and D and trimming were deduced from the DNA. The data hold around 1.4 million clones, with 97% to 99% observed a single time. This entry is derived from a study of shared clonotypes between healthy human individuals. Whole-study results and caveats: The study found approximately 5% of naive CD4 clonotypes shared across a few donors. An effect of sequencing depth on clonotype sharing among donors was expected.

V lost 0 bases and J lost 5, with 11 bases in between. This CDR3 comprises 15 residues. Germline V CDR1 and CDR2: SGHRS, YFSETQ. The genes are TRBV5-1 and TRBJ2-2; D might be TRBD1 (5 bases). The sample taken for sequencing was naive CD4+ T cells sorted from blood. Noted subset: CD45RA+ positively selected. This TCR was recovered from a man between 25 and 39 years old in good health. The CDR3 loop is CASSLASRVTGELFF. CDR3 nucleotide sequence: TGCGCCAGCAGCTTGGCATCCAGGGTGACCGGGGAGCTGTTTTTT.